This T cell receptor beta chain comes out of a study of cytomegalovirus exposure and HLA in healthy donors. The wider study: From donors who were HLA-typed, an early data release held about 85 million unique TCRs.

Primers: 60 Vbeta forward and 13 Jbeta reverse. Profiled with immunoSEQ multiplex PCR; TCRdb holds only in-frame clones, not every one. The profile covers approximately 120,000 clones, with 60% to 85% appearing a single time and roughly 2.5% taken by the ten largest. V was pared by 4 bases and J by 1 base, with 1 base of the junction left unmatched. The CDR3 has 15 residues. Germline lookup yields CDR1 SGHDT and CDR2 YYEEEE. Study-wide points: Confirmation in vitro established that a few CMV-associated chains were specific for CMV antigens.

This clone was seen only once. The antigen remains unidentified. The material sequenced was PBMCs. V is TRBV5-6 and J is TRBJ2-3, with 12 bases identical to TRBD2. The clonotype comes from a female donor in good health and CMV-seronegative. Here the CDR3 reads CASSRTSGGTDTQYF. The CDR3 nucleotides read TGTGCCAGCAGCCGGACTAGCGGGGGCACAGATACGCAGTATTTT.